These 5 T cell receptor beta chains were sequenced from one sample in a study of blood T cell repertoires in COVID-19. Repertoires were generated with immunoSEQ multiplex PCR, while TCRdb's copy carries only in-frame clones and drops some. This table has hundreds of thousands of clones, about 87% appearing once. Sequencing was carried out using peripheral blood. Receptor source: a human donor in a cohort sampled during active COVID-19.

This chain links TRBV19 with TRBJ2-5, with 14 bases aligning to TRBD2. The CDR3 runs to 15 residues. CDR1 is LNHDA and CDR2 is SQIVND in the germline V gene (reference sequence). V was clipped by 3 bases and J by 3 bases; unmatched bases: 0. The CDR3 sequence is CASSMGLAGEETQYF. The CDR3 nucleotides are TGTGCCAGTAGTATGGGACTAGCGGGAGAAGAGACCCAGTACTTC.

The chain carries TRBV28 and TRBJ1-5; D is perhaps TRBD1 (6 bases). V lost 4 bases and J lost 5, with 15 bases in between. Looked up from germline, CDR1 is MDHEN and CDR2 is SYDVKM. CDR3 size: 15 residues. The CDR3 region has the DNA TGTGCCAGCAGTTCGTGGACAGAAGTTTATCAGCCCCAGCATTTT. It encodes CASSSWTEVYQPQHF.

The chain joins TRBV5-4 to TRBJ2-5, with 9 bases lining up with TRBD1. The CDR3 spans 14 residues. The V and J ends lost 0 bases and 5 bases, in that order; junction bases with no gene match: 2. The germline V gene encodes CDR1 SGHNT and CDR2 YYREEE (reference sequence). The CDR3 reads CASSLGGQGETQYF. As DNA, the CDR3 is TGTGCCAGCAGCTTGGGGGGACAGGGTGAGACCCAGTACTTC. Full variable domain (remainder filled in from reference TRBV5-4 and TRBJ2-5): ETGVTQSPTHLIKTRGQQVTLRCSSQSGHNTVSWYQQALGQGPQFIFQYYREEENGRGNFPPRFSGLQFPNYSSELNVNALELDDSALYLCASSLGGQGETQYFGPGTRLLVL.

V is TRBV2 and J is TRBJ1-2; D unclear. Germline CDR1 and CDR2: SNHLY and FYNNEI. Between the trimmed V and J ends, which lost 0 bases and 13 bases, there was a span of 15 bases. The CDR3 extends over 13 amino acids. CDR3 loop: CASSEAGASRGTF. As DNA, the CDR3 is TGTGCCAGCAGTGAAGCGGGCGCCTCCCGGGGCACCTTC.

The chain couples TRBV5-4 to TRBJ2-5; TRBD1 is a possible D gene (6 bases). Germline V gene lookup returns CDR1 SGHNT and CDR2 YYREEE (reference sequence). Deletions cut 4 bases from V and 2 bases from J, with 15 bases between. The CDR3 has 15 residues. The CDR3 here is CASSTGIARQETQYF. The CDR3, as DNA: TGTGCCAGCAGCACAGGGATAGCGCGGCAAGAGACCCAGTACTTC.